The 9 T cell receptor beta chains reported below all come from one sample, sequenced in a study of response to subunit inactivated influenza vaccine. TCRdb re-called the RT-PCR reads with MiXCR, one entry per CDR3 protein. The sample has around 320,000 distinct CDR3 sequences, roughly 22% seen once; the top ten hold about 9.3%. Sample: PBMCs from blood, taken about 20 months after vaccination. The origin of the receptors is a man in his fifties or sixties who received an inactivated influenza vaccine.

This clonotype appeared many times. The CDR3 region is CASKVAGGTDTQYF. CDR3 nucleotide sequence: TGCGCCAGCAAGGTAGCGGGGGGCACAGATACGCAGTATTTT. This chain connects TRBV10-2 to TRBJ2-3, with 9 bases that match TRBD2. Per germline, CDR1 WSHSY and CDR2 SAAADI. This CDR3 has 14 residues. Trimming cost V 7 bases and J 1 base; bases outside gene matches: 3.

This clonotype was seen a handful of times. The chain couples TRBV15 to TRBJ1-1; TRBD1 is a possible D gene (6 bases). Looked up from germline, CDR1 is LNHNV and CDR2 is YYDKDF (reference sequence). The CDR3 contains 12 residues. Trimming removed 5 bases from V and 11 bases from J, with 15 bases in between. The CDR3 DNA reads TGTGCCACCAGCGGAGTGAGGGGGAGCGCTTTCTTT. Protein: CATSGVRGSAFF. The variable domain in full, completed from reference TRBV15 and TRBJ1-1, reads DAMVIQNPRYQVTQFGKPVTLSCSQTLNHNVMYWYQQKSSQAPKLLFHYYDKDFNNEADTPDNFQSRRPNTSFCFLDIRSPGLGDTAMYLCATSGVRGSAFFGQGTRLTVV.

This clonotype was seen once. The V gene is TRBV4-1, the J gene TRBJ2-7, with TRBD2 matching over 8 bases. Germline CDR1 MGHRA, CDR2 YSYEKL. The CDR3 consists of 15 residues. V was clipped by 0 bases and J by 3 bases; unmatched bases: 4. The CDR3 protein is CASSQDGTRFYEQYF. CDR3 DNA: TGCGCCAGCAGCCAAGATGGGACTAGGTTCTACGAGCAGTACTTC.

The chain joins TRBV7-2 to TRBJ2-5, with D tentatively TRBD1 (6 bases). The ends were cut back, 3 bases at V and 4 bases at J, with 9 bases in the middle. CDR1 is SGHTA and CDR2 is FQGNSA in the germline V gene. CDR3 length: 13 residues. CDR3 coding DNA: TGTGCCAGCAGCTTGTCAGGGGCAGAGACCCAGTACTTC. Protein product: CASSLSGAETQYF.

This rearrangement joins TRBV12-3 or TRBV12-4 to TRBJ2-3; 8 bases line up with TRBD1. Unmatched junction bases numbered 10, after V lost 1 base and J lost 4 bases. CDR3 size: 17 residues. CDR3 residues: CASSLGVTGDGADTQYF. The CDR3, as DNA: TGTGCCAGCAGTTTAGGTGTGACAGGGGATGGCGCAGATACGCAGTATTTT.

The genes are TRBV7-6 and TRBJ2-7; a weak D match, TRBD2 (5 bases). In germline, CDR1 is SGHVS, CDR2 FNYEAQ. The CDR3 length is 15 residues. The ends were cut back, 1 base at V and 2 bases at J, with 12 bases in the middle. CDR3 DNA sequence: TGTGCCAGCAGCTTAGGGGTTGGGAGCCCCTACGAGCAGTACTTC. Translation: CASSLGVGSPYEQYF. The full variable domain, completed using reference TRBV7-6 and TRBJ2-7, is GAGVSQSPRYKVTKRGQDVALRCDPISGHVSLYWYRQALGQGPEFLTYFNYEAQQDKSGLPNDRFSAERPEGSISTLTIQRTEQRDSAMYRCASSLGVGSPYEQYFGPGTRLTVT.

CDR3 residues: CASSLTDRFRSYGYTF. The CDR3 DNA sequence: TGTGCCAGCAGCCTCACAGACAGGTTTAGGAGCTATGGCTACACCTTC. This sequence joins TRBV7-2 and TRBJ1-2; tentative D call: TRBD1 (6 bases). Trimming took 5 bases from V and 4 from J, leaving 20 bases between them. CDR1 and CDR2 from the germline V gene are SGHTA and FQGNSA. The CDR3 is made up of 16 amino acids.

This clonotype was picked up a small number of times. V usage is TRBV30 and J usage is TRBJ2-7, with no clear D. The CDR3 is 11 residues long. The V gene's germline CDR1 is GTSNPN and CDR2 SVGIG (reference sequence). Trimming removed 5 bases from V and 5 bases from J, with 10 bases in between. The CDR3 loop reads CAWEGGDEQYF. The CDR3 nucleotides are TGTGCCTGGGAAGGTGGGGACGAGCAGTACTTC. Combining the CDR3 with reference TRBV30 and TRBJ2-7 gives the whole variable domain SQTIHQWPATLVQPVGSPLSLECTVEGTSNPNLYWYRQAAGRGLQLLFYSVGIGQISSEVPQNLSASRPQDRQFILSSKKLLLSDSGFYLCAWEGGDEQYFGPGTRLTVT.

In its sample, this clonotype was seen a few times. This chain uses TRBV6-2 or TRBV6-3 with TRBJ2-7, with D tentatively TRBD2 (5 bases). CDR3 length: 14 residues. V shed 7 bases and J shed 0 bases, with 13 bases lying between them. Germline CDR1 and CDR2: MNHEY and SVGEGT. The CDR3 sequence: CASTSDGVSYEQYF. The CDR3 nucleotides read TGTGCCAGCACCTCGGACGGGGTCTCCTACGAGCAGTACTTC.